This entry lists 25 T cell receptor beta chains sequenced from one sample in a study of T cells in Graves' hyperthyroidism and ophthalmopathy. RNA transcripts served as the template for amplifying TCR beta CDR3 regions. HTBI primers were the set used in a first-round RT-PCR of the TCR CDR3. MiXCR was run by TCRdb on the multiplex PCR reads, yielding one entry per CDR3 protein. The repertoire holds around 600,000 distinct CDR3 sequences, with 15% to 18% as singletons. The sample consisted of blood. The receptors originated from a woman aged 25 to 39 with Graves' hyperthyroidism.

The chain couples TRBV27 to TRBJ1-5; D is undetermined. The length of the CDR3 is 15 residues. Trimming pared 6 bases from V and 3 bases from J, leaving 15 bases between. The germline gives CDR1 MNHEY, CDR2 SMNVEV (reference sequence). CDR3 bases: TGTGCCAGCAGGCGTTCGGGTGGAGTCAATCAGCCCCAGCATTTT. Its translation: CASRRSGGVNQPQHF.

This clonotype appeared once. V gene TRBV13 combines with J gene TRBJ2-1, with TRBD2 identical over 9 bases. V lost 5 bases, J lost 7 bases, and 15 bases stayed unmatched. CDR1 is PRHDT and CDR2 is FYEKMQ in the germline V gene (reference sequence). This CDR3 is 17 amino acids long. CDR3 bases: TGTGCCAGCAGCCCCCTGGGACTAGCCCCAGGGAGGAATGAGCAGTTCTTC. Translating it yields CASSPLGLAPGRNEQFF.

This clonotype showed up just a few times. V and J are TRBV9 and TRBJ1-3; tentative D call: TRBD1 (5 bases). The CDR3 covers 20 residues. Germline values: CDR1 SGDLS, CDR2 YYNGEE. V lost 0 bases and J 0 bases, leaving 22 bases between the germline ends. DNA of the CDR3: TGTGCCAGCAGCGTAGCCGAGGGACCGGGACGGAAATTCTCTGGAAACACCATATATTTT. Residues: CASSVAEGPGRKFSGNTIYF.

This clonotype has ten or more counts. The V and J genes are TRBV13 and TRBJ2-3, with 8 bases matching TRBD2. After removal of 1 base from V and 1 base from J, the junction contained 7 bases not matched to a gene. From germline, CDR1 is PRHDT and CDR2 FYEKMQ (reference sequence). This CDR3 is built from 17 residues. The CDR3 loop is CASSLVTSGSGTDTQYF. The CDR3 region has the DNA TGTGCCAGCAGCTTAGTTACCAGCGGGAGTGGCACAGATACGCAGTATTTT.

The chain employs TRBV5-1 and TRBJ2-2, with TRBD2 matching over 9 bases. Germline V gene data show CDR1 as SGHRS and CDR2 as YFSETQ. The CDR3 is 17 residues long. Germline trimming cut 3 bases from V and 0 bases from J; bases unmatched to any gene: 6. CDR3 sequence reads: CASSSALAGPNTGELFF. DNA for the CDR3: TGCGCCAGCAGCTCGGCCCTAGCGGGACCGAACACCGGGGAGCTGTTTTTT.

The chain is built from TRBV4-1 and TRBJ1-1; a possible D gene is TRBD1 (6 bases). Germline V gene sequence: CDR1 MGHRA, CDR2 YSYEKL. V lost 6 bases, J lost 4 bases, and 15 bases lay in between. This CDR3 comprises 14 residues. The CDR3 here is CASSIPRGITEAFF. CDR3 nucleotide sequence: TGCGCCAGCAGTATACCTAGGGGGATCACTGAAGCTTTCTTT.

This chain joins TRBV30 and TRBJ2-1; 7 bases agree with TRBD2. CDR3 length equals 16 residues. V lost 1 base, J lost 0 bases, and 6 bases stayed unmatched. Germline assignment: CDR1 GTSNPN and CDR2 SVGIG (reference sequence). CDR3 nucleotide sequence: TGTGCCTGGAGTGGGTCTAGCGGAGGCTCCTACAATGAGCAGTTCTTC. It specifies CAWSGSSGGSYNEQFF.

This chain connects TRBV4-1 to TRBJ1-1; D is ambiguous. V was cut by 0 bases and J by 4 bases, with 12 bases left in between. The CDR3 is 15 amino acids. CDR1 is MGHRA, CDR2 YSYEKL, per germline. CDR3 DNA: TGCGCCAGCAGCCAAGATGTGTGGCGACCCACTGAAGCTTTCTTT. Translated, it gives CASSQDVWRPTEAFF.

The table lists this clonotype with many counts. The CDR3 protein is CASSLDRGPRETQYF. CDR3 nucleotide sequence: TGCGCCAGCAGCTTGGACAGGGGACCGCGAGAGACCCAGTACTTC. The chain links TRBV5-1 to TRBJ2-5; TRBD1 aligns across 7 bases. The CDR3 has 15 amino acids. V gave up 0 bases and J gave up 4 bases; unmatched junction bases: 6. Germline V CDR1 and CDR2: SGHRS, YFSETQ.

In this sample, this clonotype turned up many times. This chain links TRBV5-1 with TRBJ2-1; D might be TRBD1 (5 bases). The V end was cut by 0 bases, the J end by 5 bases, with 12 bases between. The CDR3 covers 15 residues. CDR1 is SGHRS, CDR2 YFSETQ, per germline. DNA of the CDR3: TGCGCCAGCAGCTTGGTAGGACAACGGAACAATGAGCAGTTCTTC. This gives the protein CASSLVGQRNNEQFF.

This clonotype was recorded at least ten times. The chain joins TRBV7-9 to TRBJ2-3; possibly TRBD1 for D (8 bases). Trimming cost V 3 bases and J 0 bases, with 13 bases left between them. Per germline, CDR1 SEHNR and CDR2 FQNEAQ (reference sequence). The CDR3 covers 16 residues. CDR3 amino acids: CASSFDRGGSTDTQYF. CDR3 nucleotides: TGTGCCAGCAGCTTCGACAGGGGAGGGAGCACAGATACGCAGTATTTT.

The chain recombines TRBV11-1 with TRBJ2-3, with 8 bases that match TRBD2. The germline V gene has CDR1 SGHAT and CDR2 FQDESV (reference sequence). V shed 5 bases and J 6 bases; nucleotides not matched to a gene: 10. This CDR3 has 15 residues. Here the CDR3 reads CASSQQSGSSDTQYF. The CDR3 DNA is TGTGCCAGCAGCCAACAAAGCGGGAGTTCTGATACGCAGTATTTT.

This clonotype was seen a few times. CDR3 DNA: TGTGCCAGTAGTACGGACAGGCGGTTGGATACGCAGTATTTT. Its translation: CASSTDRRLDTQYF. The genes are TRBV19 and TRBJ2-3, with 7 bases identical to TRBD1. CDR3 length equals 14 residues. The trim removed 4 bases at V and 6 bases at J, leaving 7 bases unmatched. Germline V lookup: CDR1 LNHDA, CDR2 SQIVND (reference sequence).

This clonotype was seen a handful of times. The rearrangement links TRBV15 to TRBJ2-5; 12 bases are a match to TRBD2. CDR1 LNHNV and CDR2 YYDKDF come from the germline V gene (reference sequence). With 0 bases clipped from V and 1 base from J, the junction kept 9 bases outside the gene matches. There are 19 residues in the CDR3. The CDR3 DNA reads as TGTGCCACCAGCAGAGATGCAGCTAGCGGGAGGGCCCGCCAAGAGACCCAGTACTTC. It yields the protein CATSRDAASGRARQETQYF.

This clonotype was recorded a few times. Its ends do not fully match the called genes, so a read error is possible. The J gene is TRBJ2-7, the V gene TRBV6-2 or TRBV6-3; TRBD2 agrees at 14 bases. The CDR3 sequence is 15 residues long. Germline lookup yields CDR1 MNHEY and CDR2 SVGEGT. The CDR3 coding sequence is TGTGCCAGCAATTACCCGACTAGCGGGAGGGCTGAGCAGTACTTC. It is translated as CASNYPTSGRAEQYF.

There are many counts of this clonotype. This chain connects TRBV7-2 to TRBJ2-7; D is undetermined. The CDR3 has 15 residues. CDR1 is SGHTA, CDR2 FQGNSA, per germline. V was clipped by 5 bases and J by 3 bases, with 17 bases between them. CDR3 protein: CASSLNAAWVYEQYF. Here the CDR3 DNA reads TGTGCCAGCAGCCTCAACGCGGCTTGGGTCTACGAGCAGTACTTC.

The table lists this clonotype with many counts. The chain employs TRBV6-2 or TRBV6-3 and TRBJ2-7; 8 nucleotides line up with TRBD1. The germline gives CDR1 MNHEY, CDR2 SVGEGT. V trimming: 6 bases; J trimming: 2 bases; junction bases outside the gene matches: 6. The CDR3 consists of 14 residues. The CDR3 DNA reads as TGTGCCAGCAGACCGACAGGGGTAACCTACGAGCAGTACTTC. It yields the protein CASRPTGVTYEQYF.

On this clonotype: This could be a read error, since a much larger clone is one nucleotide away. V usage is TRBV12-3 or TRBV12-4 and J usage is TRBJ2-1, with 7 bases fitting TRBD2. The V gene end was trimmed by 6 bases and the J gene end by 0 bases; junction bases not matched to a gene: 5. This CDR3 contains 15 residues. The chain's CDR3 is CASSRTRSSYNEQFF. DNA for the CDR3: TGTGCCAGCAGCCGGACTAGGAGCTCCTACAATGAGCAGTTCTTC.

The genes are TRBV20-1 and TRBJ2-1, with 10 positions matching TRBD2. The CDR3 loop spans 15 amino acids. J was trimmed by 9 bases and V by 5 bases; bases with no gene match: 13. CDR1 and CDR2 from the germline V gene are DFQATT and SNEGSKA (reference sequence). As DNA, the CDR3 is TGCAGTGCTCGGCCCCTAGCGGGAGCATATATTGAGCAGTTCTTC. Translating gives CSARPLAGAYIEQFF.

As for this clonotype: One end of the junction does not line up with germline, which may come from a read error. V usage is TRBV19 and J usage is TRBJ1-1; 12 positions match TRBD1. Germline V gives CDR1 LNHDA, CDR2 SQIVND (reference sequence). The CDR3 runs 16 residues. The CDR3 loop reads CASTPGTGGLNTEASF. CDR3 DNA: TGTGCCAGTACCCCAGGGACAGGGGGCCTGAACACTGAAGCTTCCTTT.

The chain is built from TRBV5-1 and TRBJ2-3, with D possibly matching TRBD2 (6 bases). Between the trimmed V and J ends, which lost 4 bases and 5 bases, there was a span of 23 bases. The length of the CDR3 is 17 residues. Germline V gene lookup returns CDR1 SGHRS and CDR2 YFSETQ. The CDR3 loop reads CASSPTSFLSRRDTQYF. Here the CDR3 DNA reads TGCGCCAGCAGCCCTACTAGCTTCCTCTCTCGGAGAGATACGCAGTATTTT.

This clonotype was observed a handful of times. J is TRBJ2-6 and V is TRBV7-8; D is unresolved. The CDR3 has 16 amino acids. V was cut by 1 base and J by 0 bases, with 7 bases left in between. CDR1 is SGHVS and CDR2 is FQNEAQ in the germline V gene. The DNA for the CDR3 is TGTGCCAGCAGCTTAGGCCGATTCTCTGGGGCCAACGTCCTGACTTTC. This encodes CASSLGRFSGANVLTF.

The rearrangement uses TRBV10-3 and TRBJ2-3; TRBD1 or TRBD2 may be the D gene (5 bases each). The germline V gene has CDR1 ENHRY and CDR2 SYGVKD. This CDR3 has 13 amino acids. V gave up 4 bases and J gave up 4 bases, with 9 bases separating them. The CDR3 sequence: CAISVGVADTQYF. In DNA, the CDR3 is TGTGCCATCAGTGTGGGGGTAGCAGATACGCAGTATTTT.

The sample holds many counts of this clonotype. The chain combines TRBV11-1 with TRBJ2-1, with D possibly being TRBD1 (6 bases). Between the trimmed V and J ends, which lost 5 bases and 0 bases, there was a span of 14 bases. Germline V CDR1 and CDR2: SGHAT, FQDESV (reference sequence). The CDR3 sequence is 16 residues long. CDR3 in amino acids: CASSQGHQNSYNEQFF. The CDR3 DNA follows: TGTGCCAGCAGCCAGGGACATCAGAACTCCTACAATGAGCAGTTCTTC.

This clonotype has only one observation. This chain joins TRBV25-1 and TRBJ2-1, with D possibly being TRBD1 or TRBD2 (5 bases each). Germline values: CDR1 MGHDK, CDR2 SYGVNS. The V gene lost 8 bases and the J gene lost 10 bases, with 18 bases spanning the gap. The CDR3 is 13 amino acids. In nucleotides, the CDR3 is TGTGCCAGCGCGAGGGGTTTCAAACGGGAGCAGTTCTTC. Amino acid sequence: CASARGFKREQFF. Combining the CDR3 with reference TRBV25-1 and TRBJ2-1 gives the whole variable domain EADIYQTPRYLVIGTGKKITLECSQTMGHDKMYWYQQDPGMELHLIHYSYGVNSTEKGDLSSESTVSRIRTEHFPLTLESARPSHTSQYLCASARGFKREQFFGPGTRLTVL.